This is a list of T cell receptor beta chains from one sample in a study of cytomegalovirus exposure and HLA in healthy donors. Repertoires were generated with immunoSEQ multiplex PCR, while TCRdb's copy carries only in-frame clones and drops some. The repertoire has around 130,000 clones, around four fifths of them found once; the top ten carry approximately 1.1%. Sequenced sample: PBMCs. All receptors come from a boy between 5 and 17 years old in good health and CMV-seronegative. The CDR3 runs from the conserved cysteine through the conserved F or W. The D gene is left open where the match is weak. Clone size appears in some rows only: once, few, many, or a class for an expanded clone.

cdr3_length: 12
d_call: TRBD1
j_call: TRBJ2-1
clone_size: few
v_call: TRBV7-9
cdr3_aa: CASSSMTGSGFF
cdr3_nt: TGTGCCAGCAGCTCCATGACAGGGTCGGGGTTCTTC

cdr3_length: 13
d_call: TRBD1
j_call: TRBJ1-2
clone_size: once
v_call: TRBV5-1
cdr3_aa: CASRGQGVYGYTF
cdr3_nt: TGCGCCAGCAGAGGACAGGGGGTCTATGGCTACACCTTC

cdr3_length: 13
d_call: -
j_call: TRBJ1-5
clone_size: -
v_call: TRBV27
cdr3_aa: CATRGGDNQPQHF
cdr3_nt: TGTGCCACCCGAGGGGGGGACAATCAGCCCCAGCATTTT

cdr3_length: 13
d_call: TRBD1
j_call: TRBJ1-3
clone_size: -
v_call: TRBV27
cdr3_aa: CASSTGGRNTIYF
cdr3_nt: TGTGCCAGCAGCACAGGGGGCCGAAACACCATATATTTT

cdr3_length: 13
d_call: -
j_call: TRBJ2-1
clone_size: -
v_call: TRBV9
cdr3_aa: CASSARGSNEQFF
cdr3_nt: TGTGCCAGCAGCGCCCGGGGTAGCAATGAGCAGTTCTTC

cdr3_length: 15
d_call: -
j_call: TRBJ2-3
clone_size: -
v_call: TRBV5-6
cdr3_aa: CASSVGGWGTDTQYF
cdr3_nt: TGTGCCAGCAGCGTAGGGGGTTGGGGGACAGATACGCAGTATTTT

cdr3_length: 16
d_call: -
j_call: TRBJ2-5
clone_size: -
v_call: TRBV5-5
cdr3_aa: CASSKLGLEIGETQYF
cdr3_nt: TGTGCCAGCAGCAAACTAGGGCTAGAGATAGGGGAGACCCAGTACTTC

cdr3_length: 13
d_call: -
j_call: TRBJ1-1
clone_size: -
v_call: TRBV27
cdr3_aa: CASSLYPGTEAFF
cdr3_nt: TGTGCCAGCAGTTTATATCCCGGCACTGAAGCTTTCTTT

cdr3_length: 14
d_call: -
j_call: TRBJ2-5
clone_size: -
v_call: TRBV5-1
cdr3_aa: CASSRSRSGETQYF
cdr3_nt: TGCGCCAGCTCTAGAAGCAGGAGCGGGGAGACCCAGTACTTC

cdr3_length: 17
d_call: TRBD1
j_call: TRBJ2-7
clone_size: -
v_call: TRBV2
cdr3_aa: CASSELQGLGVGYEQYF
cdr3_nt: TGTGCCAGCAGTGAACTACAGGGGTTAGGGGTAGGGTACGAGCAGTACTTC

cdr3_length: 14
d_call: TRBD1
j_call: TRBJ2-7
clone_size: -
v_call: TRBV10-3
cdr3_aa: CAISPGTDSYEQYF
cdr3_nt: TGTGCCATCTCACCCGGGACAGACTCCTACGAGCAGTACTTC

cdr3_length: 15
d_call: TRBD1
j_call: TRBJ2-7
clone_size: -
v_call: TRBV27
cdr3_aa: CASSLSWGQTYEQYF
cdr3_nt: TGTGCCAGCAGTTTATCTTGGGGACAGACCTACGAGCAGTACTTC

cdr3_length: 17
d_call: TRBD2
j_call: TRBJ2-3
clone_size: -
v_call: TRBV15
cdr3_aa: CATSSVRLAASTDTQYF
cdr3_nt: TGTGCCACCAGCTCTGTCAGACTAGCGGCTAGCACAGATACGCAGTATTTT

cdr3_length: 15
d_call: -
j_call: TRBJ2-7
clone_size: -
v_call: TRBV12-5
cdr3_aa: CASGLVGGITREQYF
cdr3_nt: TGTGCTAGTGGTTTGGTAGGCGGGATAACTCGAGAGCAGTACTTC

cdr3_length: 19
d_call: TRBD1
j_call: TRBJ1-5
clone_size: -
v_call: TRBV2
cdr3_aa: CASSELVTGGPYGNQPQHF
cdr3_nt: TGTGCCAGCAGTGAATTGGTGACAGGGGGTCCCTATGGCAATCAGCCCCAGCATTTT

cdr3_length: 14
d_call: TRBD2
j_call: TRBJ2-4
clone_size: -
v_call: TRBV2
cdr3_aa: CASSVTSGRNIQYF
cdr3_nt: TGTGCCAGCAGTGTGACTAGCGGTAGAAACATTCAGTACTTC

cdr3_length: 12
d_call: -
j_call: TRBJ2-7
clone_size: -
v_call: TRBV11-1
cdr3_aa: CASSFASYEQYF
cdr3_nt: TGTGCCAGCAGCTTTGCCTCCTACGAGCAGTACTTC

cdr3_length: 15
d_call: TRBD1
j_call: TRBJ2-7
clone_size: few
v_call: TRBV5-4
cdr3_aa: CASSYIGQGIREQYF
cdr3_nt: TGTGCCAGCAGCTACATTGGACAGGGAATACGAGAGCAGTACTTC

cdr3_length: 14
d_call: TRBD1
j_call: TRBJ2-1
clone_size: -
v_call: TRBV6-6
cdr3_aa: CASSSQGGRNEQFF
cdr3_nt: TGTGCCAGCAGTTCCCAAGGGGGCCGGAATGAGCAGTTCTTC

cdr3_length: 14
d_call: -
j_call: TRBJ2-4
clone_size: -
v_call: TRBV4-2
cdr3_aa: CASSQDRGMNIQYF
cdr3_nt: TGTGCCAGCAGCCAAGATCGCGGGATGAACATTCAGTACTTC

cdr3_length: 16
d_call: TRBD1
j_call: TRBJ2-2
clone_size: -
v_call: TRBV5-1
cdr3_aa: CASSLSPGGYTGELFF
cdr3_nt: TGCGCCAGCAGCTTGAGCCCAGGGGGTTACACCGGGGAGCTGTTTTTT

cdr3_length: 16
d_call: -
j_call: TRBJ2-3
clone_size: -
v_call: TRBV7-3
cdr3_aa: CASSLTGGTRGDTQYF
cdr3_nt: TGTGCCAGCAGCTTAACTGGCGGGACGAGGGGAGATACGCAGTATTTT

cdr3_length: 14
d_call: -
j_call: TRBJ1-1
clone_size: -
v_call: TRBV10-3
cdr3_aa: CAISPGTMNTEAFF
cdr3_nt: TGTGCCATCAGCCCCGGGACAATGAACACTGAAGCTTTCTTT

cdr3_length: 16
d_call: TRBD2
j_call: TRBJ2-2
clone_size: -
v_call: TRBV27
cdr3_aa: CASSLSREGRTGELFF
cdr3_nt: TGTGCCAGCAGTTTGAGTCGGGAGGGCCGCACCGGGGAGCTGTTTTTT

cdr3_length: 15
d_call: TRBD1
j_call: TRBJ1-1
clone_size: -
v_call: TRBV7-9
cdr3_aa: CASSLTAQGGTEAFF
cdr3_nt: TGTGCCAGCAGCTTAACGGCTCAGGGGGGCACTGAAGCTTTCTTT

cdr3_length: 13
d_call: TRBD1
j_call: TRBJ1-2
clone_size: -
v_call: TRBV9
cdr3_aa: CASSRTGGRGYTF
cdr3_nt: TGTGCCAGCAGCCGGACAGGGGGAAGGGGCTACACCTTC

cdr3_length: 13
d_call: TRBD2
j_call: TRBJ2-1
clone_size: few
v_call: TRBV7-6
cdr3_aa: CASSSRGGNEQFF
cdr3_nt: TGTGCCAGCAGCTCCCGGGGGGGGAATGAGCAGTTCTTC

cdr3_length: 15
d_call: TRBD2
j_call: TRBJ2-7
clone_size: -
v_call: TRBV13
cdr3_aa: CASSSGTSGSYEQYF
cdr3_nt: TGTGCCAGCAGCTCCGGGACTAGCGGGTCCTACGAGCAGTACTTC

cdr3_length: 13
d_call: TRBD1
j_call: TRBJ1-4
clone_size: few
v_call: TRBV19
cdr3_aa: CASSQPTGDKLFF
cdr3_nt: TGTGCCAGTAGCCAGCCTACAGGGGACAAACTGTTTTTT

cdr3_length: 17
d_call: TRBD2
j_call: TRBJ2-3
clone_size: -
v_call: TRBV2
cdr3_aa: CASSVGLAGDSTDTQYF
cdr3_nt: TGTGCCAGCAGTGTGGGATTAGCGGGAGATAGCACAGATACGCAGTATTTT

cdr3_length: 16
d_call: TRBD1
j_call: TRBJ2-7
clone_size: -
v_call: TRBV6-5
cdr3_aa: CASSYSSGGGPGEQYF
cdr3_nt: TGTGCCAGCAGTTACTCGTCAGGGGGCGGGCCGGGTGAGCAGTACTTC

cdr3_length: 14
d_call: -
j_call: TRBJ1-5
clone_size: -
v_call: TRBV6-1
cdr3_aa: CASSEVGRNQPQHF
cdr3_nt: TGTGCCAGCAGTGAGGTTGGGAGGAATCAGCCCCAGCATTTT

cdr3_length: 13
d_call: -
j_call: TRBJ1-1
clone_size: -
v_call: TRBV7-9
cdr3_aa: CASSLALNTEAFF
cdr3_nt: TGTGCCAGCAGCTTAGCCCTTAACACTGAAGCTTTCTTT

cdr3_length: 13
d_call: TRBD2
j_call: TRBJ2-7
clone_size: -
v_call: TRBV7-9
cdr3_aa: CASSPPGGGEQYF
cdr3_nt: TGTGCCAGCAGCCCCCCGGGGGGAGGGGAGCAGTACTTC

cdr3_length: 14
d_call: TRBD2
j_call: TRBJ2-3
clone_size: -
v_call: TRBV2
cdr3_aa: CASKREGLTDTQYF
cdr3_nt: TGTGCCAGCAAGCGGGAGGGACTCACAGATACGCAGTATTTT